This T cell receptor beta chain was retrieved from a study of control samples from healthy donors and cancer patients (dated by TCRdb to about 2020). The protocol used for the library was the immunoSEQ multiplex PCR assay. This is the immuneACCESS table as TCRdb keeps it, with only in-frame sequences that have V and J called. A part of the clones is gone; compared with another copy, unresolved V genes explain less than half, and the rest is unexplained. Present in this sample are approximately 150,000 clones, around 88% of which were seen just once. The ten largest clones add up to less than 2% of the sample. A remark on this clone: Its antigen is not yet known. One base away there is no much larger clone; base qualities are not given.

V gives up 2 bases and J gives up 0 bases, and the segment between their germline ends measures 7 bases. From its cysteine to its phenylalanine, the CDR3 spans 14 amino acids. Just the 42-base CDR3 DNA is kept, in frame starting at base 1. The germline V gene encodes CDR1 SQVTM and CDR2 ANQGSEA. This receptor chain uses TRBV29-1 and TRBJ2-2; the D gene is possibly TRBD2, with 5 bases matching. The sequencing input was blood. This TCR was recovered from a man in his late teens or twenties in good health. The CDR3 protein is CSVEQEANTGELFF. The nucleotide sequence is TGCAGCGTTGAACAGGAGGCGAACACCGGGGAGCTGTTTTTT.